A single sample is the source of the 23 T cell receptor beta chains below, sequenced in a study of lymphopenia after photon versus proton radiotherapy. Only in-frame clones appear in the TCRdb table, and some are missing; sequencing was by immunoSEQ multiplex PCR. This table has some 30,000 clones, over 80% appearing once. Sequencing used peripheral blood, obtained from a patient treated with proton-based radiotherapy. Receptors were obtained from a woman aged 55-70 years with cholangiocarcinoma. Some clones in this sample may be carry-over from other donors' samples.

This chain joins TRBV10-2 and TRBJ1-2, with D hard to call. From germline, CDR1 is WSHSY and CDR2 SAAADI. The CDR3 has 13 amino acids. V lost 2 bases to trimming and J lost 7 bases, with 11 bases between them. The CDR3 sequence is CASSEQTGVGYTF. CDR3 in DNA: TGCGCCAGCAGTGAGCAGACTGGGGTTGGCTACACCTTC.

The chain links TRBV27 to TRBJ2-1; weak D call: TRBD2 (6 bases). CDR1 is MNHEY and CDR2 is SMNVEV in the germline V gene (reference sequence). V lost 2 bases and J lost 1, with 9 bases in between. This CDR3 region has 15 residues. As DNA, the CDR3 is TGTGCCAGCAGTTTACTAGCGCGTTCCTACAATGAGCAGTTCTTC. This gives the protein CASSLLARSYNEQFF.

The rearrangement uses TRBV7-7 and TRBJ2-1; 7 bases map to TRBD2. The V segment lost 1 base and the J segment 3 bases; nucleotides outside the gene matches: 6. Germline lookup yields CDR1 SSHAT and CDR2 FNYEAQ (reference sequence). The CDR3 spans 16 residues. The CDR3 DNA is TGTGCCAGCAGCTTAGGTGGCGGGAGTATCTACAATGAGCAGTTCTTC. Amino acids: CASSLGGGSIYNEQFF. The full variable domain, its missing parts supplied by reference TRBV7-7 and TRBJ2-1, is GAGVSQSPRYKVTKRGQDVTLRCDPISSHATLYWYQQALGQGPEFLTYFNYEAQPDKSGLPSDRFSAERPEGSISTLTIQRTEQRDSAMYRCASSLGGGSIYNEQFFGPGTRLTVL.

The chain combines TRBV7-3 with TRBJ2-3; unclear D gene. CDR3 length: 15 amino acids. The germline CDR1 and CDR2 sequences are SGHTA and FQGTGA. With 11 bases removed from V and 0 bases from J, the gap between germline ends came to 18 bases. In DNA, the CDR3 is TGTGCCGGAACCCCATATAGGTTGAGCACAGATACGCAGTATTTT. It is translated as CAGTPYRLSTDTQYF.

V usage is TRBV27 and J usage is TRBJ2-7; 8 bases are shared with TRBD1. V gave up 5 bases and J gave up 2 bases; unmatched junction bases: 11. The CDR3 totals 16 residues. CDR1 MNHEY and CDR2 SMNVEV come from the germline V gene (reference sequence). CDR3 loop: CASSTQGTGLTYEQYF. The DNA of the CDR3 is TGTGCCAGCAGTACCCAGGGGACAGGACTGACCTACGAGCAGTACTTC.

The chain is built from TRBV10-2 and TRBJ2-6, with D unclear. Germline V gives CDR1 WSHSY, CDR2 SAAADI. This CDR3 is 14 amino acids long. V lost 6 bases to trimming and J lost 1 base, with 7 bases between them. CDR3 loop: CASRGLSGANVLTF. The CDR3 bases are TGCGCCAGCAGGGGTTTGTCTGGGGCCAACGTCCTGACTTTC.

The chain is built from TRBV7-2 and TRBJ2-7; D gene ambiguous. Germline V CDR1 and CDR2: SGHTA, FQGNSA. This CDR3 region has 15 residues. V was trimmed by 0 bases and J by 5 bases, leaving 14 bases between them. CDR3 sequence reads: CASSLAQARLHEQYF. CDR3 DNA: TGTGCCAGCAGCTTAGCCCAAGCTCGGCTTCACGAGCAGTACTTC. The variable domain in full, completed from reference TRBV7-2 and TRBJ2-7, reads GAGVSQSPSNKVTEKGKDVELRCDPISGHTALYWYRQSLGQGLEFLIYFQGNSAPDKSGLPSDRFSAERTGGSVSTLTIQRTQQEDSAVYLCASSLAQARLHEQYFGPGTRLTVT.

The genes are TRBV2 and TRBJ1-1; a possible D gene is TRBD1 (6 bases). The CDR3 spans 13 residues. V lost 7 bases and J lost 10, with 19 bases in between. CDR1 is SNHLY, CDR2 FYNNEI, per germline. The CDR3 DNA sequence: TGTGCCAGCAACCTGGGGACACGAGGAGGAGCTTTCTTT. Amino acid sequence: CASNLGTRGGAFF.

This sequence joins TRBV9 and TRBJ1-5; D perhaps matches TRBD1 (6 bases). This CDR3 spans 22 amino acids. The germline V and J ends were trimmed by 3 bases and 0 bases, with 31 bases remaining between them. From germline, CDR1 is SGDLS and CDR2 YYNGEE. The CDR3 is CASSAPDSAKLTTRDSNQPQHF. CDR3 sequence (DNA): TGTGCCAGCAGCGCGCCGGACAGCGCGAAACTTACTACCCGGGATAGCAATCAGCCCCAGCATTTT. Full variable domain (rest looked up from reference TRBV9 and TRBJ1-5): DSGVTQTPKHLITATGQRVTLRCSPRSGDLSVYWYQQSLDQGLQFLIQYYNGEERAKGNILERFSAQQFPDLHSELNLSSLELGDSALYFCASSAPDSAKLTTRDSNQPQHFGDGTRLSIL.

V usage is TRBV5-1 and J usage is TRBJ2-7, with TRBD2 matching 8 bases. Germline loops: CDR1 SGHRS, CDR2 YFSETQ. The CDR3 length is 15 residues. V dropped 0 bases and J dropped 0; count of bases not matched to a gene: 2. CDR3 bases: TGCGCCAGCAGCTTGGGGGGGACTAGCTCCTACGAGCAGTACTTC. Translating it yields CASSLGGTSSYEQYF. Filled out from reference TRBV5-1 and TRBJ2-7, the complete variable domain reads KAGVTQTPRYLIKTRGQQVTLSCSPISGHRSVSWYQQTPGQGLQFLFEYFSETQRNKGNFPGRFSGRQFSNSRSEMNVSTLELGDSALYLCASSLGGTSSYEQYFGPGTRLTVT.

The chain is built from TRBV27 and TRBJ1-3; D not certain. This CDR3 comprises 14 residues. Germline V lookup: CDR1 MNHEY, CDR2 SMNVEV (reference sequence). Trimming stripped 8 bases from V and 2 bases from J, with 13 bases between. CDR3 in amino acids: CASSFGRTGNTIYF. The CDR3 DNA sequence: TGTGCCAGCTCTTTTGGACGCACTGGAAACACCATATATTTT.

The V gene is TRBV5-6, the J gene TRBJ2-2, with no clear D. V lost 3 bases and J lost 3, with 12 bases in between. CDR1 is SGHDT, CDR2 YYEEEE, per germline. The CDR3 covers 15 residues. CDR3 nucleotide sequence: TGTGCCAGCAGCTCAGGACCCCGGGACACCGGGGAGCTGTTTTTT. It is translated as CASSSGPRDTGELFF.

The chain has TRBV18 and TRBJ2-7; 8 bases are a match to TRBD2. V dropped 0 bases and J dropped 3; count of bases not matched to a gene: 10. This CDR3 spans 17 amino acids. The germline CDR1 and CDR2 sequences are KGHSH and LQKENI. The CDR3, as DNA: TGTGCCAGCTCACCACCGGCCAGCGGGGGCCTTAACTACGAGCAGTACTTC. Its protein is CASSPPASGGLNYEQYF.

This clone showed up just once. The chain links TRBV4-1 to TRBJ2-5, with 10 bases identical to TRBD2. The CDR3 contains 18 residues. Germline V lookup: CDR1 MGHRA, CDR2 YSYEKL. The trim removed 1 base at V and 5 bases at J, leaving 13 bases unmatched. DNA of the CDR3: TGCGCCAGCAGCCAAGTTAATAGCGGGGGGCGTAGAAGGGAGACCCAGTACTTC. Its translation is CASSQVNSGGRRRETQYF.

This chain links TRBV7-9 with TRBJ1-1, with a tentative D call TRBD1 (6 bases). Germline-derived CDR1 and CDR2 are SEHNR and FQNEAQ (reference sequence). V was pared by 0 bases and J by 11 bases, with 19 bases between. The CDR3 sequence is 15 residues long. CDR3 DNA: TGTGCCAGCAGCTTAGCAGAGACAGGACGGCCATACGCTTTCTTT. This translates into CASSLAETGRPYAFF.

The chain is built from TRBV25-1 and TRBJ2-2; a possible D gene is TRBD1 (6 bases). V lost 5 bases and J 6 bases, leaving 19 bases between the germline ends. The CDR3 is 16 residues long. Germline CDR1 reads MGHDK; CDR2 reads SYGVNS. The CDR3: CASSLTRQGIAGELFF. DNA of the CDR3: TGTGCCAGCAGTCTAACACGCCAGGGGATCGCCGGGGAGCTGTTTTTT.

This clone was seen just once. The V gene is TRBV7-8, the J gene TRBJ1-2; perhaps TRBD1 as D (5 bases). The ends were cut back, 6 bases at V and 4 bases at J, with 21 bases in the middle. This CDR3 spans 16 amino acids. CDR1 SGHVS and CDR2 FQNEAQ come from the germline V gene. CDR3 nucleotides: TGTGCCAGCAGACCAAATCGGGCAGGGCGCCCCTATGGCTACACCTTC. Translation gives CASRPNRAGRPYGYTF.

This chain connects TRBV5-1 to TRBJ2-7; 12 nucleotides agree with TRBD2. There are 17 residues in the CDR3. Germline lookup yields CDR1 SGHRS and CDR2 YFSETQ. The V and J ends lost 0 bases and 2 bases, in that order; junction bases with no gene match: 6. CDR3 in DNA: TGCGCCAGCAGCTTGGCGGCTAGCGGGGGGGATACCTACGAGCAGTACTTC. It codes for CASSLAASGGDTYEQYF.

The chain employs TRBV7-2 and TRBJ1-5, with TRBD1 matching over 9 bases. The length of the CDR3 is 16 residues. CDR1 SGHTA and CDR2 FQGNSA come from the germline V gene. Trimming removed 4 bases from V and 3 bases from J; junction bases left unmatched: 7. CDR3 sequence (DNA): TGTGCCAGCAGCTACAGGGGGCGCGAGGTCAATCAGCCCCAGCATTTT. Translating it yields CASSYRGREVNQPQHF.

This chain connects TRBV18 to TRBJ1-3, with D perhaps matching TRBD1 (6 bases). Trimming pared 3 bases from V and 0 bases from J, leaving 9 bases between. This CDR3 spans 15 amino acids. CDR1 is KGHSH and CDR2 is LQKENI in the germline V gene. Here the CDR3 reads CASSPETGSGNTIYF. The CDR3 DNA sequence: TGTGCCAGCTCACCGGAGACAGGCTCTGGAAACACCATATATTTT.

The J gene is TRBJ2-1, the V gene TRBV5-4; 8 bases align to TRBD1. The CDR3 consists of 13 residues. Germline V lookup: CDR1 SGHNT, CDR2 YYREEE (reference sequence). V was clipped by 4 bases and J by 15 bases; unmatched bases: 12. Here the CDR3 DNA reads TGTGCCAGCAGCCCGGACAGGGACGTAGGAGGGTTCTTC. It codes for CASSPDRDVGGFF. The full variable domain, its missing parts supplied by reference TRBV5-4 and TRBJ2-1, is ETGVTQSPTHLIKTRGQQVTLRCSSQSGHNTVSWYQQALGQGPQFIFQYYREEENGRGNFPPRFSGLQFPNYSSELNVNALELDDSALYLCASSPDRDVGGFFGPGTRLTVL.

This CDR3 is CASNIQGSTEAFF. DNA for the CDR3: TGTGCCAGCAACATACAGGGTTCCACTGAAGCTTTCTTT. V gene TRBV6-6 combines with J gene TRBJ1-1; tentatively, D is TRBD1 (6 bases). From germline, CDR1 is MNHNY and CDR2 SVGAGI (reference sequence). Trimming stripped 7 bases from V and 4 bases from J, with 13 bases between. The CDR3 is 13 amino acids.

This rearrangement joins TRBV4-3 to TRBJ2-3, with 7 bases lining up with TRBD1. Germline-derived CDR1 and CDR2 are LGHNA and YSLEER. This CDR3 contains 14 residues. Trimming took 1 base from V and 4 from J; bases not matched to a gene: 2. CDR3 in DNA: TGCGCCAGCAGCCAAGGAGGGGGCGCAGATACGCAGTATTTT. This codes for CASSQGGGADTQYF.